These T cell receptor beta chains were read from a single sample in a study of follicular helper T cells after annual influenza vaccination. Assay used: immunoSEQ multiplex PCR; TCRdb lists only in-frame clones, some missing. The repertoire includes some 5,200 clones, over 85% of them detected once, and approximately 1.5% sits in the top ten. Material: CXCR5+ CD38- circulating T follicular helper cells from blood, obtained 7 days after influenza vaccination. The receptor set was obtained from an adult who received the influenza vaccine. CDR3s include the opening cysteine and the closing phenylalanine or tryptophan. A D gene is named only where the DNA matches it firmly. Size tells how often a clone was seen (once, few, many) or the class of an expanded clone, and some rows leave it out.

J gene	D gene	V gene	clone size	CDR3 DNA	CDR3 protein
TRBJ2-3	TRBD2	TRBV30	.	TGTGCCTGGAGACCTAGACTAGCGGGGGTATTACCGCAGTATTTT	CAWRPRLAGVLPQYF
TRBJ1-3	.	TRBV7-2	.	TGTGCCAGCAGCCCGACTCATGTATACGGAAACACCATATATTTT	CASSPTHVYGNTIYF
TRBJ2-2	TRBD2	TRBV28	.	TGTGCCAGCAGTTGGGATAGCGGGAGTATCGGGGAGCTGTTTTTT	CASSWDSGSIGELFF
TRBJ1-1	.	TRBV18	.	TGTGCCACCTCTGAGAGCTTGAACACTGAAGCTTTCTTT	CATSESLNTEAFF
TRBJ1-4	TRBD1	TRBV6-5	few	TGTGCCAGCAGTTACTCCGGGGACAGGGGAGGAAAACTGTTTTTT	CASSYSGDRGGKLFF
TRBJ2-2	TRBD1	TRBV7-8	once	TGTGCCAGCAGCTACGGGACAGCCTTTACCGGGGAGCTGTTTTTT	CASSYGTAFTGELFF
TRBJ2-3	TRBD1	TRBV5-5	.	TGTGCCAGCAGCTTTTCCGGGACAGGGGGCGCATCCCCAGATACGCAGTATTTT	CASSFSGTGGASPDTQYF
TRBJ2-2	.	TRBV5-1	.	TGCGCCAGCAGCTTCGGTGAACCCACCGGGGAGCTGTTTTTT	CASSFGEPTGELFF
TRBJ1-4	TRBD1	TRBV19	few	TGTGCCAGTAGTATAGCTCGGCAGGGGGCGCGGACTAATGAAAAACTGTTTTTT	CASSIARQGARTNEKLFF
TRBJ2-2	TRBD1	TRBV27	.	TGTGCCAGCAGTTTCGGGGGGGTGAGACAGGGGGCGCGGGAGCTGTTTTTT	CASSFGGVRQGARELFF
TRBJ2-1	TRBD2	TRBV15	.	TGTGCCACCAGCAGAGATCCTAGCGGGAGTAAGGTTCTCTACAATGAGCAGTTCTTC	CATSRDPSGSKVLYNEQFF
TRBJ2-1	.	TRBV10-3	.	TGTGCCATCAGTGACTATAATAGCAGATACAATGAGCAGTTCTTC	CAISDYNSRYNEQFF
TRBJ2-7	TRBD1	TRBV28	.	TGTGCCAGCAGTTATCCGGGACAGGGGTTCTACGAGCAGTACTTC	CASSYPGQGFYEQYF
TRBJ2-5	TRBD2	TRBV5-8	.	TGTGCCAGCAGCTTGGTGGCTAGCGGGAGTAAGACCCAGTACTTC	CASSLVASGSKTQYF
TRBJ2-1	.	TRBV21-1	once	TGTGCCAGCAGCTTAACGGCAGGGACCTACAATGAGCAGTTCTTC	CASSLTAGTYNEQFF
TRBJ2-7	.	TRBV28	.	TGTGCCAGAAGGAGGGAAACCTACGAGCAGTACTTC	CARRRETYEQYF
TRBJ2-1	.	TRBV19	.	TGTGCCAGTAGTCCGGTAAGGCCGGGCAATGAGCAGTTCTTC	CASSPVRPGNEQFF
TRBJ2-5	.	TRBV18	.	TGTGCCAGCTCACGGGAGGAGACCCAGTACTTC	CASSREETQYF
TRBJ2-7	TRBD2	TRBV5-4	.	TGTGCCAGCAGCTTGAGGACTAGCGGGCCTGGGGAGCAGTACTTC	CASSLRTSGPGEQYF
TRBJ2-7	.	TRBV2	.	TGTGCCAGCAGTGCCCTCTTAACCTACGAGCAGTACTTC	CASSALLTYEQYF
TRBJ2-7	TRBD1	TRBV30	.	TGTGCCTGGAGTCCTCAAGGGGCGTACAGGGGATACTCCTACGAGCAGTACTTC	CAWSPQGAYRGYSYEQYF
TRBJ1-1	.	TRBV7-2	once	TGTGCCAGCAGCTTAAACTGGGGGCCGGCTTTCTTT	CASSLNWGPAFF
TRBJ2-5	TRBD2	TRBV28	.	TGTGCCAGCACCCCTGCTGGGGTAGCGGGGGGACGCCAAGAGACCCAGTACTTC	CASTPAGVAGGRQETQYF
TRBJ2-5	TRBD2	TRBV10-3	.	TGTGCCATCAGTGAAGTAGCGGGAGCAGAGACCCAGTACTTC	CAISEVAGAETQYF
TRBJ1-5	.	TRBV6-5	.	TGTGCCAGCAGTTACCGCAAAGGAGGACAGCCCCAGCATTTT	CASSYRKGGQPQHF
TRBJ1-6	TRBD1	TRBV6-1	.	TGTGCCAGCAGTGAACGTACAGGGGGTCAATCACCCCTCCACTTT	CASSERTGGQSPLHF
TRBJ2-5	TRBD2	TRBV7-2	once	TGTGCCAGCAGCGCTGTAGCGGGGGGCCAAGAGACCCAGTACTTC	CASSAVAGGQETQYF
TRBJ1-5	.	TRBV19	.	TGTGCCAGTAGTATGCCCGCCCTGGGACAAACTTATAGCAATCAGCCCCAGCATTTT	CASSMPALGQTYSNQPQHF
TRBJ2-3	TRBD1	TRBV6-5	.	TGTGCCAGCAGACCGGGACAGAGCACAGATACGCAGTATTTT	CASRPGQSTDTQYF
TRBJ1-1	TRBD1	TRBV7-2	.	TGTGCCAGCAGCTTATCAATCGCCAGGGGGCGGTCAGAAAAAGCTTTCTTT	CASSLSIARGRSEKAFF
TRBJ2-3	TRBD2	TRBV5-1	.	TGCGCCAGCTCACGGACTAGTGGAGGAGATACGCAGTATTTT	CASSRTSGGDTQYF
TRBJ1-5	.	TRBV7-2	.	TGTGCCAGCACGAACACCGGGTATAGCAATCAGCCCCAGCATTTT	CASTNTGYSNQPQHF
TRBJ2-1	.	TRBV5-6	.	TGTGCCAGCAGCTTTCCAGGGGTTGGCAGGGTCAATGAGCAGTTCTTC	CASSFPGVGRVNEQFF
TRBJ2-1	TRBD1	TRBV4-1	.	TGCGCCAGCAGCTCCCGGGACAGGGAAAGGAATGAGCAGTTCTTC	CASSSRDRERNEQFF
TRBJ1-1	.	TRBV9	.	TGTGCCAGCAGCGTAGGTCCGACAGTGGAAGCTTTCTTT	CASSVGPTVEAFF
TRBJ1-5	.	TRBV18	.	TGTGCCAGCTCACTAGAGCACGGTCAGCCCCAGCATTTT	CASSLEHGQPQHF
TRBJ1-6	.	TRBV29-1	.	TGCAGCATTAGGGACACTTATAATTCACCCCTCCACTTT	CSIRDTYNSPLHF
TRBJ2-7	TRBD1	TRBV7-9	.	TGTGCCAGCAGCCCGACAGGGAAACCCTACGAGCAGTACTTC	CASSPTGKPYEQYF
TRBJ1-4	.	TRBV2	few	TGTGCCAGCAGTATGGACAGAGGAAATGAAAAACTGTTTTTT	CASSMDRGNEKLFF
TRBJ2-7	TRBD1	TRBV9	.	TGTGCCAGCAGCCGAAGGGACAGTACCTACGAGCAGTACTTC	CASSRRDSTYEQYF
TRBJ1-3	.	TRBV9	.	TGTGCCAGCAGCGTAGAGGGGGTCGCTGGAAACACCATATATTTT	CASSVEGVAGNTIYF
TRBJ1-6	TRBD1	TRBV10-3	.	TGTGCCATCAGTGAGTCGGGACAGGGAAATTCACCCCTCCACTTT	CAISESGQGNSPLHF
TRBJ1-4	.	TRBV27	.	TGTGCCAGCAGTTTACGACAGGCGGAAAAACTGTTTTTT	CASSLRQAEKLFF
TRBJ2-5	TRBD1	TRBV6-1	.	TGTGCCAGCAGTGGAAGGACAGGGGGCTTAGGGTCGTGGGAGACCCAGTACTTC	CASSGRTGGLGSWETQYF
TRBJ2-3	TRBD2	TRBV7-2	.	TGTGCCAGCAGCGTAAGAGCGGGAGGGAGCACAGATACGCAGTATTTT	CASSVRAGGSTDTQYF
TRBJ2-7	TRBD1	TRBV6-6	.	TGTGCCAGCAGGACCCGGGACAGGGACCCCTACGAGCAGTACTTC	CASRTRDRDPYEQYF
TRBJ1-2	.	TRBV19	.	TGTGCCAGTAGTATTAGGAGGGGCGGCTACACCTTC	CASSIRRGGYTF
TRBJ1-1	.	TRBV11-3	.	TGTGCCAGCAGCTTAGGGAGCAACACTGAAGCTTTCTTT	CASSLGSNTEAFF
TRBJ1-2	.	TRBV2	.	TGTGCCAGCAGTGATGACAGCGGGGGCTACACCTTC	CASSDDSGGYTF
TRBJ2-2	TRBD2	TRBV2	.	TGTGCCAGCAGTCTCCGACCTCTCTTAGCGGGAGTGCTCACCGGGGAGCTGTTTTTT	CASSLRPLLAGVLTGELFF
TRBJ1-2	.	TRBV19	.	TGTGCCAGTAGTATTGAGGCAGAATCTAACTATGGCTACACCTTC	CASSIEAESNYGYTF
TRBJ2-1	.	TRBV11-2	.	TGTGCCAGCAGCCCCTCGAGAAGCTCCTACAATGAGCAGTTCTTC	CASSPSRSSYNEQFF
TRBJ2-7	.	TRBV28	.	TGTGCCAGCAGGTCAATCGGACAGGAGCAGTACTTC	CASRSIGQEQYF
TRBJ1-2	.	TRBV5-6	.	TGTGCCAGCAGCTTACTAGTACAGAACTATGGCTACACCTTC	CASSLLVQNYGYTF